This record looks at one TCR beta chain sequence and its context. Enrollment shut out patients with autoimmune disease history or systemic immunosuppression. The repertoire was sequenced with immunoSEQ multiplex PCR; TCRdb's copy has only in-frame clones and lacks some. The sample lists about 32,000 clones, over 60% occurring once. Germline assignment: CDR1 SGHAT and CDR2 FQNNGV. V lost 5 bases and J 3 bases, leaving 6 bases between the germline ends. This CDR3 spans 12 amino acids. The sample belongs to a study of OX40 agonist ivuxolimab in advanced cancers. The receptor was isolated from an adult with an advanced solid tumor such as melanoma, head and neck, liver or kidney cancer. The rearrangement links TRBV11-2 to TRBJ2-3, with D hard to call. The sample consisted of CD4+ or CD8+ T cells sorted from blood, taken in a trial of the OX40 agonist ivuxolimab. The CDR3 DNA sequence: TGTGCCAGCAGCCCCGGGACAGATACGCAGTATTTT. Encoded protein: CASSPGTDTQYF.